This record concerns one T cell receptor beta chain sequence. The antigen it recognizes is unknown. No clone much larger than this one lies a single base away; base qualities are absent. CD8 naive samples consisted of CD45RO-negative cells that were positively selected for CCR7, yielding a CD45RA+CCR7+ population without TemRA cells. Donors were healthy HIV-negative adults with no recently reported acute infections or vaccinations. Every donor was a Caucasian adult living in Nashville, Tennessee, USA. After blood collection by leukapheresis, PBMCs were isolated using Ficoll-Histopaque density gradient centrifugation and then cryopreserved in the vapor phase of liquid nitrogen. Analytical flow cytometry was used to check the purity and quantity of every magnetically sorted T cell population. Genomic DNA was isolated from every sorted fraction and measured by UV absorbance on a Nanodrop 2000c. Using the deep immunoSEQ assay, TCR CDR3 regions were amplified from genomic DNA by multiplex PCR. Extracted genomic DNA from each cell subset was spread evenly across all wells of several immunoSEQ 96-well plates, with each plate serving as a replicate. Each replicate PCR for sorted subsets received 200 ng genomic DNA, equal to tens of thousands of T cell genomes. Purified libraries were quantified with a Qubit 3.0 fluorometer, sized on a Bioanalyzer 2100, and re-quantified with the KAPA Library Quantification kit. Every immunoSEQ 96-well plate was sequenced on a separate single-read 150-cycle Illumina NextSeq 550 flow cell. For the original study's pipeline: Because the immunoSEQ output held only junctional sequences and lacked quality scores, the filtering could not match the filtering applied to full-length reads. To assign V/J genes and CDR3, sequences were annotated against IMGT germline references using PyIR, a Python wrapper for IgBLAST v1.9. Reads were filtered out if the reads had weak V/J assignments (E-value above 1e-6), no CDR3, stop codons, out-of-frame junctions, or ambiguous translated residues. V3J clonotypes were defined as sequences sharing an identical inferred V gene, J gene, and CDR3 amino acid sequence. Percentage overlap between repertoires was computed as shared unique clonotypes divided by the size of the smaller repertoire. Three approaches were used to assess repertoire richness: RTK rarefaction, the Chao1 estimator, and Recon v2.1 estimates of unobserved clonotypes. Generation probabilities for all TCRbeta clonotypes obtained by the gDNA method from several donors were computed using OLGA. As stored in TCRdb, this immuneACCESS dataset retains in-frame rearrangements with V and J assigned. A fraction of the clones does not appear; measured against another copy, unresolved V genes explain less than half of the discrepancy, and the remainder lacks a known reason. V and J calls and clone size follow that table, whereas D and trimming were derived from the DNA. The sample table lists hundreds of thousands of clones, 95% to 96% of them with a count of one. The top ten clones comprise roughly 0.1% of the sample.

The germline V and J ends show losses of 0 bases and 0 bases respectively, and no gene match explains 4 bases of the junction. For CDR1 and CDR2, the germline V gene lists SGDLS and YYNGEE. From the cysteine up to the phenylalanine, the CDR3 has a length of 18 residues. The sequence is cut down to CDR3 DNA, 54 bases in frame from base 1. The sample originates from a study of shared clonotypes between healthy human individuals (dated by TCRdb to about 2020). Regarding the research as a whole: A couple of women and three men aged 18 to 49 years were included in the cohort. For each donor, CD4 naive and CD4 memory were each given three plates, CD8 naive was given two plates, and CD8 memory was given one plate. Blood TCR repertoires of about five healthy adults were deeply sequenced to estimate repertoire size and the extent of clonotype sharing between individuals. Different laboratories and diverse techniques were used to prepare libraries and sequence TCR repertoires, to increase sequencing depth and limit assay-specific biases. Leukapheresis yielded between about 0.8 and 9.5 billion PBMCs per donor.

What the study reported, not specific to this receptor: The genetic and exposure-history diversity represented was limited by the small number of donors. Sampling was restricted to blood, and TCR repertoires in tissue are likely to differ from TCR repertoires in blood. Pairwise subsampling indicated that sequencing depth was expected to affect the degree of clonotype sharing among donors. Naive subsets generally had larger estimated clonotype richness than memory subsets. About 4.5% of naive CD4, around 3.5% of naive CD8, roughly 2.5% of memory CD4, and 0.35% to 0.4% of memory CD8 clonotypes were shared across a few donors. Compared with non-shared clonotypes, clonotypes shared by all four sorted-subset donors had higher generation probabilities. Even with the large sequencing depth, rarefaction of the sorted-subset datasets indicated that sequencing was incomplete.

The chain was built from TRBV9 and TRBJ2-5; 14 central nucleotides agree with TRBD2. This sequence originates from a woman in her 30s in good health. The sequenced sample was naive CD8+ T cells sorted from blood. The cell subset or site label for this specimen denotes: CD45RA+CCR7+. The CDR3 is CASSVGGLAGAYQETQYF. In nucleotides, the sequence is TGTGCCAGCAGCGTAGGGGGACTAGCGGGAGCCTACCAAGAGACCCAGTACTTC.